Here is one T cell receptor beta chain with its context. What it binds is unknown. The source of the sample is a study of cytomegalovirus exposure and HLA in healthy donors. Findings and limits, study-wide: Most TCR sequences showed up rarely, but some public TCRs showed up in many donors. It was only CMV serostatus that was available as immune exposure information.

The study ran its PCR with 60 Vbeta and 13 Jbeta primers. The table came from immunoSEQ multiplex PCR; TCRdb's copy has only in-frame clones and leaves some out. The sample holds some 110,000 clones; 75% to 90% are singletons and the top ten take about 6.9%. This clonotype was obtained from a man aged 25-40 years in good health and CMV-seropositive. Sequenced sample: PBMCs.

The CDR3 region is CASSRASGAAGEQFF. CDR3 nucleotide sequence: TGCGCCAGCAGCCGGGCCAGCGGGGCAGCGGGAGAGCAGTTCTTC. The chain joins TRBV4-1 to TRBJ2-1; 7 nucleotides line up with TRBD2. The germline gives CDR1 MGHRA, CDR2 YSYEKL. The ends lost 4 bases at V and 10 bases at J; junction bases unmatched: 13. This CDR3 has 15 amino acids.